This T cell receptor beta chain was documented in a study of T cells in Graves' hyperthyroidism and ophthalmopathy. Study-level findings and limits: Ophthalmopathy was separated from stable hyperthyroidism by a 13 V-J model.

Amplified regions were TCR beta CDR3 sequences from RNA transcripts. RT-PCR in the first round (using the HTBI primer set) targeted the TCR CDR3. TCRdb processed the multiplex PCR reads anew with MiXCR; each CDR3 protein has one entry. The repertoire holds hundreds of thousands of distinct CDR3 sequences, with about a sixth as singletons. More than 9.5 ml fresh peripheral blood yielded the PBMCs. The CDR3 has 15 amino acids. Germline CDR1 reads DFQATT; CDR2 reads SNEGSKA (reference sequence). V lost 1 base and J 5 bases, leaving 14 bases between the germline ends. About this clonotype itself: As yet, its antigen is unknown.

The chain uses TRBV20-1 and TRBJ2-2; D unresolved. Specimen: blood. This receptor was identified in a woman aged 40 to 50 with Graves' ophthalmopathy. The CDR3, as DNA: TGCAGTGCTAGAGGGAGAAAGGGTCCAACCGGGGAGCTGTTTTTT. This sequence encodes CSARGRKGPTGELFF.